These 2 T cell receptor beta chains were sequenced from one sample in a study of blood T cell repertoires in COVID-19 (dated by TCRdb to the early 2020s). The library was prepared using the immunoSEQ multiplex PCR assay. Not all clones reach the TCRdb copy of this immuneACCESS table, which keeps in-frame sequences only. Checked studies attribute under half of the gap to unresolved V genes and leave the rest unexplained. This sample comprises some 300,000 clones, nearly 90% of them detected only once. Around 1% of the sample comes from the top ten. The sample was peripheral blood. The receptors come from a woman aged 40-49 years with COVID-19, enrolled during active disease.

CDR3 residues: CASSLLGYTEAFF. The CDR3 DNA reads as TGTGCCAGCAGCCTCCTGGGCTACACTGAAGCTTTCTTT. This sequence joins TRBV6-2 or TRBV6-3 and TRBJ1-1; D gene uncertain. Germline V CDR1 and CDR2: MNHEY, SVGEGT. V lost 6 bases and J 3 bases, leaving 11 bases between the germline ends. This CDR3 has 13 residues.

The chain combines TRBV29-1 with TRBJ2-1; 11 nucleotides agree with TRBD2. Germline V gives CDR1 SQVTM, CDR2 ANQGSEA. This CDR3 spans 18 amino acids. V dropped 6 bases and J dropped 6; count of bases not matched to a gene: 19. In DNA form, the CDR3 reads TGCAGCGTGACGACCTGGGCTAGCGGGGGGAAAACGGGCAATGAGCAGTTCTTC. Translating it yields CSVTTWASGGKTGNEQFF.